The 21 T cell receptor beta chains presented below share a single source sample, sequenced in a study of blood T cell repertoires in COVID-19. TCRdb's table, derived via immunoSEQ multiplex PCR, lists solely in-frame clones and lacks some. The table lists around 19,000 clones, around 89% of them singletons. Sequencing was done on a sample of peripheral blood. Receptor source: a woman aged 55-70 years with active COVID-19.

The chain employs TRBV9 and TRBJ2-2, with 7 bases lining up with TRBD1. Germline V gene sequence: CDR1 SGDLS, CDR2 YYNGEE. Unmatched junction bases numbered 0, after V lost 0 bases and J lost 1 base. CDR3 size: 15 residues. DNA of the CDR3: TGTGCCAGCAGCGTAGGGACAGGGAACACCGGGGAGCTGTTTTTT. Encoded protein: CASSVGTGNTGELFF.

This rearrangement joins TRBV5-6 to TRBJ1-2, with 7 bases aligning to TRBD1. The CDR3 has 14 amino acids. V was pared by 3 bases and J by 6 bases, with 8 bases of the junction left unmatched. Looked up from germline, CDR1 is SGHDT and CDR2 is YYEEEE. The CDR3 is CASSSRQGPNGYTF. DNA for the CDR3: TGTGCCAGCAGCTCTAGACAGGGACCGAATGGCTACACCTTC.

This chain links TRBV7-9 with TRBJ2-5; 7 bases agree with TRBD1. V lost 1 base to trimming and J lost 3 bases; unmatched junction nucleotides: 2. The V gene's germline CDR1 is SEHNR and CDR2 FQNEAQ (reference sequence). The CDR3 length is 14 residues. The CDR3, as DNA: TGTGCCAGCAGCTTAGTCGGGACAGAAGAGACCCAGTACTTC. Protein sequence: CASSLVGTEETQYF.

This clone has only a few counts. The chain links TRBV18 to TRBJ1-5, with 9 bases that match TRBD1. Germline CDR1 reads KGHSH; CDR2 reads LQKENI. Losses at the gene ends were 2 bases for V and 1 base for J; bases not matched to a gene: 3. The CDR3 extends over 16 amino acids. The CDR3: CASSPSDRGSNQPQHF. In DNA, the CDR3 is TGTGCCAGCTCACCATCCGACAGGGGGAGCAATCAGCCCCAGCATTTT.

V is TRBV6-5 and J is TRBJ2-2; 9 positions match TRBD1. Trimming removed 8 bases from V and 4 bases from J; junction bases left unmatched: 5. CDR1 is MNHEY, CDR2 SVGAGI, per germline. The CDR3 runs to 14 residues. The CDR3 region is CASGGTGPTGELFF. In nucleotides, the CDR3 is TGTGCCAGCGGGGGGACAGGGCCCACCGGGGAGCTGTTTTTT.

The DNA of the CDR3 is TGTGCCAGCAGCTTGAGTCCGACAGGGTCGAACACTGAAGCTTTCTTT. Translation gives CASSLSPTGSNTEAFF. The genes are TRBV5-5 and TRBJ1-1; 7 bases match TRBD1. After removal of 1 base from V and 1 base from J, the junction contained 7 bases not matched to a gene. This CDR3 spans 16 amino acids. CDR1 and CDR2 (germline): SGHKS, YYEKEE (reference sequence). The full variable domain, rest sourced from reference TRBV5-5 and TRBJ1-1, is DAGVTQSPTHLIKTRGQQVTLRCSPISGHKSVSWYQQVLGQGPQFIFQYYEKEERGRGNFPDRFSARQFPNYSSELNVNALLLGDSALYLCASSLSPTGSNTEAFFGQGTRLTVV.

This sequence joins TRBV4-1 and TRBJ2-1; D remains ambiguous. Per germline, CDR1 MGHRA and CDR2 YSYEKL. The CDR3 covers 17 residues. Between the trimmed V and J ends, which lost 4 bases and 7 bases, there was a span of 23 bases. The CDR3 region is CASSREHHPDSLNEQFF. DNA of the CDR3: TGCGCCAGCAGCCGAGAACACCACCCAGACTCCCTTAATGAGCAGTTCTTC.

V gene TRBV29-1 combines with J gene TRBJ1-6, with TRBD1 identical over 9 bases. Germline-derived CDR1 and CDR2 are SQVTM and ANQGSEA. This CDR3 spans 14 amino acids. The ends lost 7 bases at V and 9 bases at J; junction bases unmatched: 10. The CDR3 spells CSATTGGAGSPLHF. The DNA for the CDR3 is TGCAGCGCAACTACAGGGGGCGCAGGTTCACCCCTCCACTTT.

The chain recombines TRBV3-1 (or the pseudogene TRBV3-2) with TRBJ1-5, with 8 nucleotides matching TRBD1. This CDR3 is 17 amino acids long. Trimming cost V 2 bases and J 4 bases; bases outside gene matches: 10. Germline V gene lookup returns CDR1 LGHDT and CDR2 YNNKEL (reference sequence). Here the CDR3 reads CASSQISDRVFNQPQHF. The CDR3 nucleotides are TGTGCCAGCAGCCAAATCTCGGACAGGGTGTTTAATCAGCCCCAGCATTTT.

The CDR3 spells CASRRTSGAQDTQYF. DNA of the CDR3: TGTGCCAGCAGGCGGACTAGCGGGGCCCAGGATACGCAGTATTTT. The J gene is TRBJ2-3, the V gene TRBV5-4; the match to TRBD2 covers 12 bases. This CDR3 comprises 15 residues. V lost 5 bases and J lost 6; bases outside the gene matches: 7. In germline, CDR1 is SGHNT, CDR2 YYREEE (reference sequence).

This rearrangement joins TRBV7-9 to TRBJ1-1, with a possible D match to TRBD1 (6 bases). Per germline, CDR1 SEHNR and CDR2 FQNEAQ (reference sequence). The CDR3 is 14 amino acids. The V end was cut by 3 bases, the J end by 4 bases, with 12 bases between. CDR3 DNA sequence: TGTGCCAGCAGCTTCGCCACAGGGCCCACTGAAGCTTTCTTT. Translating it yields CASSFATGPTEAFF.

This chain links TRBV7-9 with TRBJ1-1; 7 nucleotides agree with TRBD1. The CDR3 consists of 13 residues. CDR1 is SEHNR and CDR2 is FQNEAQ in the germline V gene (reference sequence). V was pared by 8 bases and J by 10 bases, with 13 bases of the junction left unmatched. The CDR3 nucleotides are TGTGCCAGCCACAAATCCGGGACAGAGGGAGCTTTCTTT. Translating gives CASHKSGTEGAFF.

The rearrangement joins TRBV19 to TRBJ1-5; D perhaps matches TRBD1 (5 bases). Trimming took off 4 bases at V and 2 bases at J, with 15 bases between the two ends. The CDR3 is 16 amino acids. CDR1 is LNHDA, CDR2 SQIVND, per germline (reference sequence). The DNA for the CDR3 is TGTGCCAGTAGTAGGTGGCAGGGTGAGGGCAATCAGCCCCAGCATTTT. Its protein is CASSRWQGEGNQPQHF.

The V call is TRBV2, the J call TRBJ1-1; 8 bases are a match to TRBD1. The trim removed 10 bases at V and 4 bases at J, leaving 11 bases unmatched. The CDR3 length is 14 residues. CDR1 and CDR2 (germline): SNHLY, FYNNEI. The DNA for the CDR3 is TGTGCCATTTTGACAGGGGAAATTGGCACTGAAGCTTTCTTT. Its translation is CAILTGEIGTEAFF.

This clone has more than one count but fewer than ten. CDR3 bases: TGTGCCAGCAAAGGGGGCTCTGCCGGGGAGCTGTTTTTT. Translation: CASKGGSAGELFF. V usage is TRBV6-5 and J usage is TRBJ2-2; 7 bases line up with TRBD1. CDR1 and CDR2 (germline): MNHEY, SVGAGI. V trimming: 7 bases; J trimming: 6 bases; junction bases outside the gene matches: 5. The CDR3 length is 13 residues.

The chain has TRBV16 and TRBJ1-5; 8 nucleotides line up with TRBD1. The germline CDR1 and CDR2 sequences are KGHSY and FQNENV. Losses at the gene ends were 5 bases for V and 7 bases for J; bases not matched to a gene: 10. CDR3 length: 15 residues. This chain's CDR3 is CASSDRGTRNQPQHF. Here the CDR3 DNA reads TGTGCCAGCAGCGACAGGGGAACAAGGAACCAGCCCCAGCATTTT.

For this clone: At one end, the junction sequence differs from germline, possibly due to a read error. The chain joins TRBV4-1 to TRBJ1-2; unclear D gene. CDR1 and CDR2 (germline): MGHRA, YSYEKL. This CDR3 has 15 residues. CDR3 in amino acids: CASTQRNEGRRGYTF. The CDR3 bases are TGCGCCAGCACCCAACGAAATGAGGGCCGGCGGGGCTACACCTTC.

J is TRBJ2-1 and V is TRBV7-2; TRBD1 aligns across 8 bases. The CDR3 covers 15 residues. Trimming cost V 4 bases and J 5 bases; bases outside gene matches: 7. CDR1 is SGHTA and CDR2 is FQGNSA in the germline V gene. DNA of the CDR3: TGTGCCAGCAGCTCGGGACAGGCGGCCAACAATGAGCAGTTCTTC. This translates into CASSSGQAANNEQFF.

This chain joins TRBV5-1 and TRBJ1-4, with TRBD1 matching 7 bases. Germline V lookup: CDR1 SGHRS, CDR2 YFSETQ. This CDR3 is 14 amino acids long. V shed 0 bases, J shed 8 bases, and the junction held 4 bases outside the gene matches. This CDR3 reads CASSLEGGDEKLFF. In nucleotides, the CDR3 is TGCGCCAGCAGCTTGGAAGGGGGCGACGAAAAACTGTTTTTT. Drawing the rest from reference TRBV5-1 and TRBJ1-4, the complete variable domain is KAGVTQTPRYLIKTRGQQVTLSCSPISGHRSVSWYQQTPGQGLQFLFEYFSETQRNKGNFPGRFSGRQFSNSRSEMNVSTLELGDSALYLCASSLEGGDEKLFFGSGTQLSVL.

This clone was seen a handful of times. The sample has other DNA sequences that encode this CDR3 too. J is TRBJ1-2 and V is TRBV19; D is perhaps TRBD1 (6 bases). The CDR3 extends over 13 amino acids. Trimming left V 2 bases short and J 7 bases short, with 11 bases between. Germline V gene lookup returns CDR1 LNHDA and CDR2 SQIVND (reference sequence). CDR3 DNA: TGTGCCAGTAGTATAACCCAGGGGTCTGGCTACACCTTC. Protein product: CASSITQGSGYTF.

There are a few counts of this clone. The chain links TRBV27 to TRBJ2-2; 9 bases fit TRBD1. Germline V gene sequence: CDR1 MNHEY, CDR2 SMNVEV (reference sequence). The CDR3 runs to 16 residues. Germline trimming cut 5 bases from V and 5 bases from J; bases unmatched to any gene: 9. CDR3 amino acids: CASSKQGAIGTGELFF. DNA of the CDR3: TGTGCCAGCAGTAAACAGGGGGCGATAGGGACCGGGGAGCTGTTTTTT.